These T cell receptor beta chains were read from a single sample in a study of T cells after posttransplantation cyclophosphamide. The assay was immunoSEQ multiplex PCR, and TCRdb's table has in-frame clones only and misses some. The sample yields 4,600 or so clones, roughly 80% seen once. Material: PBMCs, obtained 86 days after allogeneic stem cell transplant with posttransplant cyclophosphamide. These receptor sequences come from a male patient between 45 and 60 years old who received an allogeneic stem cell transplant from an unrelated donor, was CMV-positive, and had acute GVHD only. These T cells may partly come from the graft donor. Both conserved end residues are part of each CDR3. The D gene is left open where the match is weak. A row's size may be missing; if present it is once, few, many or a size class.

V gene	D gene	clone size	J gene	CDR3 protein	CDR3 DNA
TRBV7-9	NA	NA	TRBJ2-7	CASSLSRARGGSYEQYF	TGTGCCAGCAGCTTGTCACGGGCGCGGGGTGGCTCCTACGAGCAGTACTTC
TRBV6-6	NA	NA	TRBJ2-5	CASSPTFEETQYF	TGTGCCAGCAGTCCGACTTTCGAAGAGACCCAGTACTTC
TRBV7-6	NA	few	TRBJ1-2	CASSLGAGDYEGYTF	TGTGCCAGCAGCTTAGGTGCCGGCGACTATGAAGGCTACACCTTC
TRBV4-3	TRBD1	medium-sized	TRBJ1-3	CASSQEYRTGGRNTIYF	TGCGCCAGCAGCCAAGAATATCGGACAGGGGGTAGAAACACCATATATTTT
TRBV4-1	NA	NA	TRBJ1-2	CASSQVDSRTNYGYTF	TGCGCCAGCAGCCAAGTTGACTCCCGCACTAACTATGGCTACACCTTC
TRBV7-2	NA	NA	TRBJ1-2	CASSHYQGFDGYTF	TGTGCCAGCAGCCACTACCAGGGGTTTGATGGCTACACCTTC
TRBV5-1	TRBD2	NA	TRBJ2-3	CASSLIAGVSTDTQYF	TGCGCCAGCAGCCTTATAGCGGGGGTAAGCACAGATACGCAGTATTTT
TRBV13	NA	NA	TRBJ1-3	CASSPYGSGNTIYF	TGTGCCAGCAGCCCTTACGGGTCTGGAAACACCATATATTTT
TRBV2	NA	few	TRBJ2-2	CASSGLAITGELFF	TGTGCCAGCAGTGGGCTAGCGATCACCGGGGAGCTGTTTTTT
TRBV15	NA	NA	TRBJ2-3	CATSRPVTDTQYF	TGTGCCACCAGCAGACCAGTAACAGATACGCAGTATTTT
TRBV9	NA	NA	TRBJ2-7	CASSQATESYEQYF	TGTGCCAGCAGCCAAGCGACGGAGAGCTACGAGCAGTACTTC
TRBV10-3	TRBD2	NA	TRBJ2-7	CAISGRASGSYEQYF	TGTGCCATCAGTGGCCGGGCTAGCGGTTCCTACGAGCAGTACTTC
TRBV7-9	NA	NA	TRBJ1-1	CASTPWAVNTEAFF	TGTGCCAGCACCCCTTGGGCCGTGAACACTGAAGCTTTCTTT
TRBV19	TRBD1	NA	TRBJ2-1	CASSPSIYRGSPYNEQFF	TGTGCCAGTAGTCCTTCAATTTACAGGGGCTCACCCTACAATGAGCAGTTCTTC
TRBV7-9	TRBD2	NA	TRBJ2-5	CASSRVAGDGEQYF	TGTGCCAGCAGCCGGGTAGCGGGAGATGGGGAGCAGTACTTC
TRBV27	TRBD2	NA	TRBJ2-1	CASSLSSTSGRNEQFF	TGTGCCAGCAGTCTTTCCTCCACTAGCGGGAGAAATGAGCAGTTCTTC
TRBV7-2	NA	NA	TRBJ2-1	CASSLVTGAAYNEQFF	TGTGCCAGCAGCTTAGTAACGGGAGCGGCTTACAATGAGCAGTTCTTC
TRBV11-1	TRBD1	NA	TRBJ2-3	CASSDGDREDTQYF	TGTGCCAGCAGCGACGGGGACAGGGAAGATACGCAGTATTTT
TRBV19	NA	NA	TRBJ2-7	CASSHRYEQYF	TGTGCCAGTAGTCACCGGTACGAGCAGTACTTC
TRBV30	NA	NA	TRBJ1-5	CAWSVESAPNQHF	TGTGCCTGGAGTGTAGAGTCTGCGCCGAACCAGCATTTT
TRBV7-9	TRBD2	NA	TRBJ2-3	CASRTSGGADTQYF	TGTGCCAGCAGAACTAGCGGGGGGGCAGATACGCAGTATTTT
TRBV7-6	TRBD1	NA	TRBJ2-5	CASIGTAQETQYF	TGTGCCAGCATCGGGACAGCCCAAGAGACCCAGTACTTC
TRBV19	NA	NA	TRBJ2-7	CASSIDFSAPTYEQYF	TGTGCCAGTAGTATAGATTTTTCCGCGCCTACCTACGAGCAGTACTTC
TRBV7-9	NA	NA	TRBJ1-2	CASSSPRLNYGYTF	TGTGCCAGCAGCTCCCCAAGACTCAACTATGGCTACACCTTC
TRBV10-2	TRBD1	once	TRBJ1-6	CASSEGRGRKSPLHF	TGCGCCAGCAGTGAGGGCAGGGGGCGAAAATCACCCCTCCACTTT
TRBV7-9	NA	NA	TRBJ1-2	CASSSQGGSGIFFYGYTF	TGTGCCAGCAGCTCTCAAGGGGGATCGGGGATTTTTTTCTATGGCTACACCTTC
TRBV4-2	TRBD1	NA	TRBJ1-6	CASSPASDRVEVSPLHF	TGTGCCAGCAGCCCTGCATCGGACAGGGTAGAGGTCTCACCCCTCCACTTT
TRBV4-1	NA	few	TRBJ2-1	CASSQDLTGFNNEQFF	TGTGCCAGCAGCCAAGATCTGACAGGCTTTAACAATGAGCAGTTCTTC
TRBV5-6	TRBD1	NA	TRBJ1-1	CASSWGQGANTEAFF	TGTGCCAGCAGCTGGGGACAGGGAGCAAACACTGAAGCTTTCTTT